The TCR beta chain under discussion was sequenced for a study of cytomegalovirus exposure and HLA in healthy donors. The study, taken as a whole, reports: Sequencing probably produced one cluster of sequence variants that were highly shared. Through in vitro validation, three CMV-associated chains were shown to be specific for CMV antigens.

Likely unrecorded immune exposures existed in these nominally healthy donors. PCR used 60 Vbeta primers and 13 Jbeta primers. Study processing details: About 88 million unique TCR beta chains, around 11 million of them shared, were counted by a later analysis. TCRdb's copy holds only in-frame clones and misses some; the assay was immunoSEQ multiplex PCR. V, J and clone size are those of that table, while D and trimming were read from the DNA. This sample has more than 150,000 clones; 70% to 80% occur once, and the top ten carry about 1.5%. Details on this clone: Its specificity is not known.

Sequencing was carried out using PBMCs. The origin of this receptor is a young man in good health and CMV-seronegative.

The CDR3 here is CASRFKQGRTNYGYTF. CDR3 nucleotide sequence: TGTGCCAGCAGATTCAAACAGGGGCGCACTAACTATGGCTACACCTTC. The V call is TRBV6-6, the J call TRBJ1-2; 7 bases map to TRBD1. Losses at the gene ends were 6 bases for V and 0 bases for J; bases not matched to a gene: 10. The CDR3 is 16 residues long. CDR1 and CDR2 (germline): MNHNY, SVGAGI (reference sequence).